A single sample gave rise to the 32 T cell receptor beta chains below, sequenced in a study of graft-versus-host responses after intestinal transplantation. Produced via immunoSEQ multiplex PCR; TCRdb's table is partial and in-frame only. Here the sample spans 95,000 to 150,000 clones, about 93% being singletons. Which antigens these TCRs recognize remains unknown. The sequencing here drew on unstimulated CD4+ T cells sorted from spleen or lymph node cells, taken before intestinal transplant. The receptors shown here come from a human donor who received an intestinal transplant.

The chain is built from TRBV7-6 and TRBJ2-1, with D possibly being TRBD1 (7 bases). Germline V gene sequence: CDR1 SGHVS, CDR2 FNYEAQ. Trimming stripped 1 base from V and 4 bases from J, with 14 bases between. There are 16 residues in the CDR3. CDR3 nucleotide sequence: TGTGCCAGCAGCTTAGGGGTGACAGGGAGGTACAATGAGCAGTTCTTC. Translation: CASSLGVTGRYNEQFF.

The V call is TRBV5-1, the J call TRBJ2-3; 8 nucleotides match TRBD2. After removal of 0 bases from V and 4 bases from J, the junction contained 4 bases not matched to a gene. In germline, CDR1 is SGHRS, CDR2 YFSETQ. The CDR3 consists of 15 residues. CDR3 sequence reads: CASSLGRGAADTQYF. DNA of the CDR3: TGCGCCAGCAGCTTGGGGCGGGGGGCGGCAGATACGCAGTATTTT.

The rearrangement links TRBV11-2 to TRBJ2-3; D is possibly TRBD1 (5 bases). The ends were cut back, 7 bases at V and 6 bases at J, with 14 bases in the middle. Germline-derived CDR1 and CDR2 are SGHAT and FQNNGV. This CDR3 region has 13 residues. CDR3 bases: TGTGCCAGCACCTCAACCTACAGGGATACGCAGTATTTT. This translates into CASTSTYRDTQYF.

The CDR3 spells CASSEFKGSGANVLTF. The CDR3 bases are TGTGCCAGCAGTGAATTCAAGGGATCTGGGGCCAACGTCCTGACTTTC. The rearrangement links TRBV2 to TRBJ2-6; D not resolved. CDR1 SNHLY and CDR2 FYNNEI come from the germline V gene. Trimming took off 2 bases at V and 1 base at J, with 9 bases between the two ends. The CDR3 sequence is 16 residues long.

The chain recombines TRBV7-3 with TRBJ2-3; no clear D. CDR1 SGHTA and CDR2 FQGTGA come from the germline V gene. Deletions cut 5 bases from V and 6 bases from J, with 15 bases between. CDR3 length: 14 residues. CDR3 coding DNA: TGTGCCAGCAGCCTTGGGCCTGAAACGGATACGCAGTATTTT. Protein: CASSLGPETDTQYF.

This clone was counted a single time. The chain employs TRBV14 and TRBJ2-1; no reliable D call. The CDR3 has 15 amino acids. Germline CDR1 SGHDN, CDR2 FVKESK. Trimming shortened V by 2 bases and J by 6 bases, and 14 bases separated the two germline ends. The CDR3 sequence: CASSQRFPGANEQFF. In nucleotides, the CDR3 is TGTGCCAGCAGCCAACGGTTTCCCGGCGCCAATGAGCAGTTCTTC.

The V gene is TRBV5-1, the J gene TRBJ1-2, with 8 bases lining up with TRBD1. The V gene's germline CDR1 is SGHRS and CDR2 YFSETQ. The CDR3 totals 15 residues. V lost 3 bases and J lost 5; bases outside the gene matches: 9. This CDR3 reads CASSSTGQGGYGYTF. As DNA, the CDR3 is TGCGCCAGCAGCTCTACCGGACAGGGCGGGTATGGCTACACCTTC.

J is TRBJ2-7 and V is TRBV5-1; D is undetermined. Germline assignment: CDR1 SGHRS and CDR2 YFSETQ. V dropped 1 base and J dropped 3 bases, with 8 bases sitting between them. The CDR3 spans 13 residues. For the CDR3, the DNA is TGCGCCAGCAGCTTGTCTGCGGTCTACGAGCAGTACTTC. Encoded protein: CASSLSAVYEQYF.

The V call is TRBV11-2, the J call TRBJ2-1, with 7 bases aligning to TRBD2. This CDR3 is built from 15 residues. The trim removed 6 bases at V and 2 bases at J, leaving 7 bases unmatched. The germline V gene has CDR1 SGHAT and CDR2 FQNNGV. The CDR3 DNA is TGTGCCAGCAGGCCCGGGACTAACCCCTACAATGAGCAGTTCTTC. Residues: CASRPGTNPYNEQFF.

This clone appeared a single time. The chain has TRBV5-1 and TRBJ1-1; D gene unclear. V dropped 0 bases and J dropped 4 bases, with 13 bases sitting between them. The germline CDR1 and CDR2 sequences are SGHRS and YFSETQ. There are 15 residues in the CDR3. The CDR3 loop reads CASSLGDLGSTEAFF. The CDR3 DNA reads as TGCGCCAGCAGCTTGGGAGACCTAGGGAGCACTGAAGCTTTCTTT. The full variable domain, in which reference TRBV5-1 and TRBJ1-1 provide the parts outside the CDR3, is KAGVTQTPRYLIKTRGQQVTLSCSPISGHRSVSWYQQTPGQGLQFLFEYFSETQRNKGNFPGRFSGRQFSNSRSEMNVSTLELGDSALYLCASSLGDLGSTEAFFGQGTRLTVV.

This CDR3 reads CASSRQAANTEAFF. The DNA of the CDR3 is TGCGCCAGCAGCCGGCAAGCTGCAAACACTGAAGCTTTCTTT. This sequence joins TRBV5-1 and TRBJ1-1, with D unclear. The CDR3 is made up of 14 amino acids. Germline CDR1 is SGHRS and CDR2 is YFSETQ. Trimming left V 4 bases short and J 2 bases short, with 12 bases between.

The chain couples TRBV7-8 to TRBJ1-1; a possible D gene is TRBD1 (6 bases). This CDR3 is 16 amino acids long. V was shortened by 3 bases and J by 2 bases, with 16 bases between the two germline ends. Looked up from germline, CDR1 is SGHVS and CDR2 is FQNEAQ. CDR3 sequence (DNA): TGTGCCAGCAGCTTTCGACAAGGGGGAATCAACACTGAAGCTTTCTTT. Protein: CASSFRQGGINTEAFF.

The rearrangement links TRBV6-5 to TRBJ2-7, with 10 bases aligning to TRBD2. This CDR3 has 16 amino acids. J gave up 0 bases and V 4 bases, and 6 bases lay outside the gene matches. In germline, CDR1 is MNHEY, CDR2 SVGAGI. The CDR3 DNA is TGTGCCAGCAGTTCCCCATCTAGCGGGAGCTCCTACGAGCAGTACTTC. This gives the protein CASSSPSSGSSYEQYF.

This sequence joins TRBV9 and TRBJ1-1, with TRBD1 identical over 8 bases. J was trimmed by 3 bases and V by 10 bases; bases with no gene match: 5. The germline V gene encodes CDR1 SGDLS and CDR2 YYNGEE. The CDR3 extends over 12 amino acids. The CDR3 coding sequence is TGTGCCGTACAGGGGGAGGACACTGAAGCTTTCTTT. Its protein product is CAVQGEDTEAFF. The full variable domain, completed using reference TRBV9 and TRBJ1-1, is DSGVTQTPKHLITATGQRVTLRCSPRSGDLSVYWYQQSLDQGLQFLIQYYNGEERAKGNILERFSAQQFPDLHSELNLSSLELGDSALYFCAVQGEDTEAFFGQGTRLTVV.

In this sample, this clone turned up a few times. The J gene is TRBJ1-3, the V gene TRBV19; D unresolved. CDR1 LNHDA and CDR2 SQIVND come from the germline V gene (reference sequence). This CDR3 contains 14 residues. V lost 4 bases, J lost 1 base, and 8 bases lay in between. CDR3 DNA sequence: TGTGCCAGTAGTACCACGGTTTCTGGAAACACCATATATTTT. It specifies CASSTTVSGNTIYF. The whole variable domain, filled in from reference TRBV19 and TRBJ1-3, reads DGGITQSPKYLFRKEGQNVTLSCEQNLNHDAMYWYRQDPGQGLRLIYYSQIVNDFQKGDIAEGYSVSREKKESFPLTVTSAQKNPTAFYLCASSTTVSGNTIYFGEGSWLTVV.

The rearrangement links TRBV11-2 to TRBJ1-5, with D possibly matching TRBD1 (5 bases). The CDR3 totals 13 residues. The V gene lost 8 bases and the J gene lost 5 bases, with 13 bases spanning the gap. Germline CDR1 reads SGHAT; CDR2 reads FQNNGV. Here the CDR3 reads CASGGTEYQPQHF. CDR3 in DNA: TGTGCCAGCGGCGGGACGGAGTATCAGCCCCAGCATTTT.

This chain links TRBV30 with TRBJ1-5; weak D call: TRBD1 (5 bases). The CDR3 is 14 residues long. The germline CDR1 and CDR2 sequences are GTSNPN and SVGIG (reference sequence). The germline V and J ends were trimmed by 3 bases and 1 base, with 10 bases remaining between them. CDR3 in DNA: TGTGCCTGGAGGGGACTAGGCAGCAATCAGCCCCAGCATTTT. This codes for CAWRGLGSNQPQHF. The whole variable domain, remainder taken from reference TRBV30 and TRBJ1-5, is SQTIHQWPATLVQPVGSPLSLECTVEGTSNPNLYWYRQAAGRGLQLLFYSVGIGQISSEVPQNLSASRPQDRQFILSSKKLLLSDSGFYLCAWRGLGSNQPQHFGDGTRLSIL.

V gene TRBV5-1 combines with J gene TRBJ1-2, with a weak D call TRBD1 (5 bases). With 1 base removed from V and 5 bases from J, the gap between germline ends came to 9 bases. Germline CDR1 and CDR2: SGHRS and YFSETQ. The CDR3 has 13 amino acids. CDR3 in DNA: TGCGCCAGCAGCTTGCTCGGGGCTTATGGCTACACCTTC. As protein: CASSLLGAYGYTF. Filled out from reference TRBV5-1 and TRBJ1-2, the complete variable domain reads KAGVTQTPRYLIKTRGQQVTLSCSPISGHRSVSWYQQTPGQGLQFLFEYFSETQRNKGNFPGRFSGRQFSNSRSEMNVSTLELGDSALYLCASSLLGAYGYTFGSGTRLTVV.

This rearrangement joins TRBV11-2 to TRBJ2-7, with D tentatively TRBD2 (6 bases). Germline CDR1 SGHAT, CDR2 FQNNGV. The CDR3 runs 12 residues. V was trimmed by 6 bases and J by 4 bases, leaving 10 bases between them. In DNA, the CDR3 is TGTGCCAGCAGTCGAGGGAGGTACGAGCAGTACTTC. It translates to CASSRGRYEQYF.

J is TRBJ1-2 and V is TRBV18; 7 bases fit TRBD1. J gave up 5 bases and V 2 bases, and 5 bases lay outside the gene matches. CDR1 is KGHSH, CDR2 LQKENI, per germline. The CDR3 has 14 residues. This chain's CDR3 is CASSPGGTAYGYTF. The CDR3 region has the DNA TGTGCCAGCTCACCAGGGGGGACAGCTTATGGCTACACCTTC. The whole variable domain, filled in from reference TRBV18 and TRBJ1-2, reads NAGVMQNPRHLVRRRGQEARLRCSPMKGHSHVYWYRQLPEEGLKFMVYLQKENIIDESGMPKERFSAEFPKEGPSILRIQQVVRGDSAAYFCASSPGGTAYGYTFGSGTRLTVV.

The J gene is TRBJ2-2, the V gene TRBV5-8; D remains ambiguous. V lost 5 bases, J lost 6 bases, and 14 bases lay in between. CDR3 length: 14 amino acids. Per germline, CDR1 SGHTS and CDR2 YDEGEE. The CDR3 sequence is CASRPALVPGELFF. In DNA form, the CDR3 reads TGTGCCAGCAGACCTGCCCTAGTCCCCGGGGAGCTGTTTTTT.

For the CDR3, the DNA is TGTGCCAGTAGGGACAGGTCGCACAATGAGCAGTTCTTC. This translates into CASRDRSHNEQFF. The chain recombines TRBV19 with TRBJ2-1; 7 bases match TRBD1. CDR3 length: 13 residues. V was pared by 6 bases and J by 5 bases, with 4 bases of the junction left unmatched. Germline lookup yields CDR1 LNHDA and CDR2 SQIVND (reference sequence).

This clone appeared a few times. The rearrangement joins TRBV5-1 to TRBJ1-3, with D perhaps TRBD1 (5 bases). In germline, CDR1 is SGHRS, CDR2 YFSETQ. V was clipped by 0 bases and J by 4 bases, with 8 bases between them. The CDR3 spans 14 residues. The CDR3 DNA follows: TGCGCCAGCAGCTTGGAATGGGGGGGAAACACCATATATTTT. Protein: CASSLEWGGNTIYF.

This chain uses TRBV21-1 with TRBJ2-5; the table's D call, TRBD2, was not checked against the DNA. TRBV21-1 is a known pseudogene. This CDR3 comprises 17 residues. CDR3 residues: CASIPSGRMEEGETQYF. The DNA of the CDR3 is TGTGCCAGCATCCCGAGCGGGAGGATGGAAGAAGGAGAGACCCAGTACTTC.

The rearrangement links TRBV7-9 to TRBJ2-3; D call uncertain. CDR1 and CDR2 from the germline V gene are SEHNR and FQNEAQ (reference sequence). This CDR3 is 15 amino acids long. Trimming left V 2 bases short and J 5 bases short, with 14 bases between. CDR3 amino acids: CASSLKGSGLDTQYF. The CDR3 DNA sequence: TGTGCCAGCAGCTTAAAAGGCAGTGGGCTAGATACGCAGTATTTT.

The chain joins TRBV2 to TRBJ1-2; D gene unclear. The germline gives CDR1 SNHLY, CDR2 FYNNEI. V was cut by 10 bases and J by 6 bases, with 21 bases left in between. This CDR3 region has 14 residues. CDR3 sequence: CANLRELTRDGYTF. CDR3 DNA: TGTGCCAACCTGCGCGAGCTGACAAGGGATGGCTACACCTTC.

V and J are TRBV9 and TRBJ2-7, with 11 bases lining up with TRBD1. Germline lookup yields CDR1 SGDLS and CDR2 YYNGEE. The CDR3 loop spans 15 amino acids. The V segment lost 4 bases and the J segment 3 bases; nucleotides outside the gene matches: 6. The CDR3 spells CASSPQDRGLYEQYF. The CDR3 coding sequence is TGTGCCAGCAGCCCACAGGACAGGGGGCTCTACGAGCAGTACTTC.

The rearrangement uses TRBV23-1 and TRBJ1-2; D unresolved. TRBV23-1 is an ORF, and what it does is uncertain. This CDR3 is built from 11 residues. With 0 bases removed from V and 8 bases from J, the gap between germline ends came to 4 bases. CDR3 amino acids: CASSQSGGYTF. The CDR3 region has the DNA TGCGCCAGCAGTCAATCGGGGGGCTACACCTTC.

CDR3 protein: CASIVTGGTGELFF. CDR3 in DNA: TGTGCCAGCATCGTGACAGGGGGCACCGGGGAGCTGTTTTTT. V and J are TRBV6-5 and TRBJ2-2; 9 bases are shared with TRBD1. The CDR3 sequence is 14 residues long. V gave up 7 bases and J gave up 4 bases; unmatched junction bases: 4. Germline CDR1 and CDR2: MNHEY and SVGAGI.

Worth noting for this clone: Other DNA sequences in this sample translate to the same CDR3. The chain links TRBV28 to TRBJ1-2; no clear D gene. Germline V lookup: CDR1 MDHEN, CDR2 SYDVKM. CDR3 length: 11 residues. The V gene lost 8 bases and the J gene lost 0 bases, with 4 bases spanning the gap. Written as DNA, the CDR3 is TGTGCCAGCTCATCTAACTATGGCTACACCTTC. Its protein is CASSSNYGYTF.

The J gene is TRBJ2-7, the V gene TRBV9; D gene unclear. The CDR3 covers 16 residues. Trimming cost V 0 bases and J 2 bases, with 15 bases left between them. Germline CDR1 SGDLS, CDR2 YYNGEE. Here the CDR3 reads CASSVEVWASPYEQYF. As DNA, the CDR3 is TGTGCCAGCAGCGTAGAGGTTTGGGCCAGCCCCTACGAGCAGTACTTC.

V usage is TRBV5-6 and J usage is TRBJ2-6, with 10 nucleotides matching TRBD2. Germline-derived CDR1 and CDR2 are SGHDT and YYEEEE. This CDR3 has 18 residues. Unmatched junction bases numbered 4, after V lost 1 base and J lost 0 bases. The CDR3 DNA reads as TGTGCCAGCAGCTTGAAACTAGCGGGGAGCTCTGGGGCCAACGTCCTGACTTTC. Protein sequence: CASSLKLAGSSGANVLTF.